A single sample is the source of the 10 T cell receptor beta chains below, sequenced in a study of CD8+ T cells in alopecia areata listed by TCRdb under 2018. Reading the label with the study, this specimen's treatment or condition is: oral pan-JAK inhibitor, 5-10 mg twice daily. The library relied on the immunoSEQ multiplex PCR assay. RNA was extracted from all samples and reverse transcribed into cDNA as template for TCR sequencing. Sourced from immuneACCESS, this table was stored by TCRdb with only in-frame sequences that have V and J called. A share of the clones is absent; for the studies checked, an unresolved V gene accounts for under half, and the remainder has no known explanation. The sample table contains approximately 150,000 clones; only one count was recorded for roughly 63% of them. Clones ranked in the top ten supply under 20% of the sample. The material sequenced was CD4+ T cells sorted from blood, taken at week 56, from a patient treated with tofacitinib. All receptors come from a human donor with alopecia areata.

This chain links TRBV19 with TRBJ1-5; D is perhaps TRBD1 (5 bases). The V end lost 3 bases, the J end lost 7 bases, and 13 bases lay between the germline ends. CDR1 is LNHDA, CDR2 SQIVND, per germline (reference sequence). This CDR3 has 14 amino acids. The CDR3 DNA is TGTGCCAGTAGTATCGAAGGGGCGCGGCAGCCCCAGCATTTT. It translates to CASSIEGARQPQHF.

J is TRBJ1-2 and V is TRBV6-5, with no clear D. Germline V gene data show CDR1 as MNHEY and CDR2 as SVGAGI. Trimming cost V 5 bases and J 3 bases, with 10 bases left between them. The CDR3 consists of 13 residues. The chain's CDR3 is CASSPSADYGYTF. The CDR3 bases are TGTGCCAGCAGTCCCTCCGCGGACTATGGCTACACCTTC.

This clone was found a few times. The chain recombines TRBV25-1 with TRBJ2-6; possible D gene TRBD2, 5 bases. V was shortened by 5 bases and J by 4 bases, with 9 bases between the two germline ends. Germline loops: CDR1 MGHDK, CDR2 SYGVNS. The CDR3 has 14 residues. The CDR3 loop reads CASSLSGGANVLTF. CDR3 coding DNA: TGTGCCAGCAGTTTGTCGGGAGGGGCCAACGTCCTGACTTTC.

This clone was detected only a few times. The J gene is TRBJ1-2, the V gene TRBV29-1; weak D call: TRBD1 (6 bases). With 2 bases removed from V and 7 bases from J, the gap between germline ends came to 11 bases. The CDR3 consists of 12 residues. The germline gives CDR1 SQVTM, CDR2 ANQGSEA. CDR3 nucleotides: TGCAGCGTTGAAAGGGGGAGGTTTGGCTACACCTTC. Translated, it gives CSVERGRFGYTF.

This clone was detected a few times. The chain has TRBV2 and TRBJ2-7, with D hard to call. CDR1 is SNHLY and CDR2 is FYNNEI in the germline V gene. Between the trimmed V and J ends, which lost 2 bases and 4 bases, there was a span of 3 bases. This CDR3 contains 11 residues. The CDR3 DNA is TGTGCCAGCAGTGAATGGTACGAGCAGTACTTC. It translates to CASSEWYEQYF.

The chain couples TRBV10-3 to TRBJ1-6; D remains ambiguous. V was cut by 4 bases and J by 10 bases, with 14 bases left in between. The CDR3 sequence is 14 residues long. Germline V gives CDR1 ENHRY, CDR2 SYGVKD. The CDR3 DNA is TGTGCCATCAGTGCCGGGCTGGCAGACTCACCCCTCCACTTT. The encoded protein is CAISAGLADSPLHF.

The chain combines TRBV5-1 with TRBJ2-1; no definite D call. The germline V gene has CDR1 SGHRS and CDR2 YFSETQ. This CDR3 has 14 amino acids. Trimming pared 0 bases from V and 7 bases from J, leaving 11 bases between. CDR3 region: CASSLESFGNEQFF. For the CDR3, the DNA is TGCGCCAGCAGCTTGGAGTCCTTCGGGAATGAGCAGTTCTTC.

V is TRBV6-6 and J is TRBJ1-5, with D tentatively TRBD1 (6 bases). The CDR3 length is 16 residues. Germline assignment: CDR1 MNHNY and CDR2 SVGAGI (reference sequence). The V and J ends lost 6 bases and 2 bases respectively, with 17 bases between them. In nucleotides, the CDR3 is TGTGCCAGCAGACACGGACAGTACGAAGGCAATCAGCCCCAGCATTTT. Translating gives CASRHGQYEGNQPQHF.

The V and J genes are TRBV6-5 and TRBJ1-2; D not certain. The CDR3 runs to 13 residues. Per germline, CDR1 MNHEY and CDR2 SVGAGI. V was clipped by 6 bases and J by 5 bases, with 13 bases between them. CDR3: CASRAGPVYGYTF. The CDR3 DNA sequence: TGTGCCAGCAGGGCTGGACCGGTATATGGCTACACCTTC.

The DNA of the CDR3 is TGTGCCAGCAGTTCTTTTGGAGCCAATTCACCCCTCCACTTT. Translated, it gives CASSSFGANSPLHF. The chain combines TRBV25-1 with TRBJ1-6; D remains ambiguous. V was trimmed by 5 bases and J by 7 bases, leaving 12 bases between them. The CDR3 extends over 14 amino acids. Looked up from germline, CDR1 is MGHDK and CDR2 is SYGVNS.